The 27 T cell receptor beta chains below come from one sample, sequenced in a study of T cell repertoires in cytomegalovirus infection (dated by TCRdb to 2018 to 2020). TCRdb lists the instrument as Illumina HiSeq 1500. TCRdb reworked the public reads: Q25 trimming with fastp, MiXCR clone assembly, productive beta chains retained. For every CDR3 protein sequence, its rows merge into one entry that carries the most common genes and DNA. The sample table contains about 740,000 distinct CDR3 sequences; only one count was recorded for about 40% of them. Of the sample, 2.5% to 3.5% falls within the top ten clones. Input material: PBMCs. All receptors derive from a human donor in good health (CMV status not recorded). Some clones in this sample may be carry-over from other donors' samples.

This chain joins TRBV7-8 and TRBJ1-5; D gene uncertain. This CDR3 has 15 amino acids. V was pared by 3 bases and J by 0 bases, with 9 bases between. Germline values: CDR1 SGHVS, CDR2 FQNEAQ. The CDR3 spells CASSLARSSNQPQHF. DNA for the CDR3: TGTGCCAGCAGCTTGGCCAGATCTAGCAATCAGCCCCAGCATTTT.

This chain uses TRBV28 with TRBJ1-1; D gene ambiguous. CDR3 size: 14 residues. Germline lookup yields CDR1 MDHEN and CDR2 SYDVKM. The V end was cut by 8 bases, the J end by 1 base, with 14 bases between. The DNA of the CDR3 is TGTGCCAGCGGTACCTCCATTAGGAACACTGAAGCTTTCTTT. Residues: CASGTSIRNTEAFF.

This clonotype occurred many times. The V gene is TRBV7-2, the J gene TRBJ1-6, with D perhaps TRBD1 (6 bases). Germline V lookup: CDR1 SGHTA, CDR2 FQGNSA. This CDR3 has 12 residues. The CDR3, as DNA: TGTGCAAGGCAAGAGGGGGGATCACCCCTCCACTTT. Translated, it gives CARQEGGSPLHF.

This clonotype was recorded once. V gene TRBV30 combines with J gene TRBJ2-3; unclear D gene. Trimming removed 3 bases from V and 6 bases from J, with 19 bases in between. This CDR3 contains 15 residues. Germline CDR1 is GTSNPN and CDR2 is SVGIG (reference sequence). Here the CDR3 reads CAWRYTVAMRDTQYF. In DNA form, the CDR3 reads TGTGCCTGGAGATACACGGTAGCCATGAGGGATACGCAGTATTTT.

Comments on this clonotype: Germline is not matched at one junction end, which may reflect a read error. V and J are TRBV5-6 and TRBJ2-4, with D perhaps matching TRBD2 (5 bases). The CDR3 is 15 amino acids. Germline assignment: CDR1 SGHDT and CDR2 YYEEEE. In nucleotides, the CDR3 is TGTGCCAGCATCTTGCGGTTAGCGATAGGTGACATTCAGTACTTC. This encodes CASILRLAIGDIQYF.

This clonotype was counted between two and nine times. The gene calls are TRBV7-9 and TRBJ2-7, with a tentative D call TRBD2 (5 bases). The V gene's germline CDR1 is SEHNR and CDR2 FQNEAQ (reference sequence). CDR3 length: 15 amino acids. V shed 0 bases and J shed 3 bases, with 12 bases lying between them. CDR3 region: CASSLAEATIYEQYF. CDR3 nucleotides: TGTGCCAGCAGCTTAGCGGAGGCGACGATCTACGAGCAGTACTTC.

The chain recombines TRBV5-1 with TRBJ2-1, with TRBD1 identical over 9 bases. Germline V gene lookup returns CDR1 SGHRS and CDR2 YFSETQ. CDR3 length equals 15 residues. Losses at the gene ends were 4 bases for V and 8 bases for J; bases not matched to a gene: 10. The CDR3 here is CASSAGQGRRHEQFF. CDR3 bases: TGCGCCAGCAGCGCGGGACAGGGAAGACGCCATGAGCAGTTCTTC.

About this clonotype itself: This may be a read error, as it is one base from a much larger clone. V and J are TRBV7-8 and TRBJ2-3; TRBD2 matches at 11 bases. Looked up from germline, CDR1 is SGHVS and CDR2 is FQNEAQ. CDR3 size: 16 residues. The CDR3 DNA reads TGTGCCATCAGCTTACGACTAGCGGGAATCACAGATACGCAGTATTTT. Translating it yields CAISLRLAGITDTQYF.

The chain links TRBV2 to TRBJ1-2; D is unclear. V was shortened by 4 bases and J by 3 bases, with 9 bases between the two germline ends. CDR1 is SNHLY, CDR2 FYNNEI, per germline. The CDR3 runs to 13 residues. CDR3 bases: TGTGCCAGCAGTGTCGCTCAGGACTATGGCTACACCTTC. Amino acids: CASSVAQDYGYTF. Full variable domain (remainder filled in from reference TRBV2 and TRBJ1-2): EPEVTQTPSHQVTQMGQEVILRCVPISNHLYFYWYRQILGQKVEFLVSFYNNEISEKSEIFDDQFSVERPDGSNFTLKIRSTKLEDSAMYFCASSVAQDYGYTFGSGTRLTVV.

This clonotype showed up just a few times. This CDR3 is CASSLTSGTRSGANVLTF. The CDR3 DNA is TGTGCCAGCAGTTTGACTAGCGGGACCCGCTCTGGGGCCAACGTCCTGACTTTC. This chain uses TRBV28 with TRBJ2-6, with TRBD2 matching over 11 bases. V lost 3 bases and J lost 0; bases outside the gene matches: 4. Germline V CDR1 and CDR2: MDHEN, SYDVKM. The CDR3 sequence is 18 residues long.

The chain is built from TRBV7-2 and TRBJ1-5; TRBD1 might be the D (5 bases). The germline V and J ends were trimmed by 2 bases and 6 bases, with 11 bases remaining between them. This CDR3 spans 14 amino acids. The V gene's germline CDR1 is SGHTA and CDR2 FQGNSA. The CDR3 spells CASSLTRGGQPQHF. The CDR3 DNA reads TGTGCCAGCAGCTTAACAAGGGGAGGTCAGCCCCAGCATTTT.

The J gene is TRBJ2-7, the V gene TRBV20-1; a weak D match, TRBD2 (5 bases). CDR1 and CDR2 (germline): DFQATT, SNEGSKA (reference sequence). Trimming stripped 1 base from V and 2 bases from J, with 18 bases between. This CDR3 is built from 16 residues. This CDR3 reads CSARGRIGSPPYEQYF. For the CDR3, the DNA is TGCAGTGCTAGAGGGAGGATAGGGTCGCCGCCCTACGAGCAGTACTTC.

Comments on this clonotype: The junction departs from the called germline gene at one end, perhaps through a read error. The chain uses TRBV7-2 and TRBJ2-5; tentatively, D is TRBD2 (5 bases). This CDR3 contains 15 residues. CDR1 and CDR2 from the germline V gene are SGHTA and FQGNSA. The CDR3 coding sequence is TGTGCCAGCAGCTTAGCGGCGGGTTCGGAGGAGACCCCGTACTTC. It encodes CASSLAAGSEETPYF.

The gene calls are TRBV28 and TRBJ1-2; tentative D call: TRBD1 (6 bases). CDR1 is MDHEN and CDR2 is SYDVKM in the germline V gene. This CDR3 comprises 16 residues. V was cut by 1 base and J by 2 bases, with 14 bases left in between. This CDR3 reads CASSLSSGQPNYGYTF. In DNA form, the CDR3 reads TGTGCCAGCAGTTTATCCTCTGGACAGCCAAACTATGGCTACACCTTC.

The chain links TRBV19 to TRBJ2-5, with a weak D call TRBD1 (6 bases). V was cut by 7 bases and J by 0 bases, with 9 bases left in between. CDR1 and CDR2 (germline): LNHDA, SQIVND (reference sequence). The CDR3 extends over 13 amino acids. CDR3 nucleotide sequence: TGTGCCAGTACGGGACAAGACCAAGAGACCCAGTACTTC. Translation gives CASTGQDQETQYF.

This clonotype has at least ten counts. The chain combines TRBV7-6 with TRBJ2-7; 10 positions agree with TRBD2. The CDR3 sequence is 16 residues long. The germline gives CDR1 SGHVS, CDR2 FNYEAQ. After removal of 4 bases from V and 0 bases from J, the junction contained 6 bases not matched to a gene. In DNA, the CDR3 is TGTGCCAGCAGCTCCGGACTAGCGGCAAGCTCCTACGAGCAGTACTTC. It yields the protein CASSSGLAASSYEQYF. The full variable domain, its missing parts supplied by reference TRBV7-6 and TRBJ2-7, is GAGVSQSPRYKVTKRGQDVALRCDPISGHVSLYWYRQALGQGPEFLTYFNYEAQQDKSGLPNDRFSAERPEGSISTLTIQRTEQRDSAMYRCASSSGLAASSYEQYFGPGTRLTVT.

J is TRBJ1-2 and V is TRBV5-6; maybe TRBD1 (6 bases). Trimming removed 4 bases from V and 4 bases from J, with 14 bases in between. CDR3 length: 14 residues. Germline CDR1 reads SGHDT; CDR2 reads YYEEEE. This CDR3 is CASSVSRGPYGYTF. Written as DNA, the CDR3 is TGTGCCAGCAGCGTGAGCAGGGGTCCCTATGGCTACACCTTC.

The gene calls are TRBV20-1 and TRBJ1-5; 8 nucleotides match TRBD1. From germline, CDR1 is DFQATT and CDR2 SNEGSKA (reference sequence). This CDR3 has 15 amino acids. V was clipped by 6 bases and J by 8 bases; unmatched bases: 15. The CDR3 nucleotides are TGCAGTGCCCGTATTCGGACAGGGATCAGCAAGCCCCAGCATTTT. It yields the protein CSARIRTGISKPQHF.

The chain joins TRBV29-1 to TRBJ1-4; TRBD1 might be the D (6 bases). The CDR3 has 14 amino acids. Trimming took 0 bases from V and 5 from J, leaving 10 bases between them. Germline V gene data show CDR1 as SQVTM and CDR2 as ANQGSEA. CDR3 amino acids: CSVEEGGPNEKLFF. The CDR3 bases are TGCAGCGTTGAAGAGGGGGGCCCAAATGAAAAACTGTTTTTT.

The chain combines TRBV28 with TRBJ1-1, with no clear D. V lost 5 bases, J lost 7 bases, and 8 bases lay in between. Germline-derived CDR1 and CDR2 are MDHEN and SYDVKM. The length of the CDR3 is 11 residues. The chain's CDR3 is CASSTLIEAFF. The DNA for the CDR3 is TGTGCCAGCAGTACCCTAATTGAAGCTTTCTTT.

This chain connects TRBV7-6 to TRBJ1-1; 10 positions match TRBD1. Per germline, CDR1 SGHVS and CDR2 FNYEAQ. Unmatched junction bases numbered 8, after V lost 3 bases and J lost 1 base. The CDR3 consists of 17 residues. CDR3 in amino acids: CASSFRQGAPGNTEAFF. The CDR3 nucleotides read TGTGCCAGCAGCTTTAGACAGGGGGCGCCCGGGAACACTGAAGCTTTCTTT.

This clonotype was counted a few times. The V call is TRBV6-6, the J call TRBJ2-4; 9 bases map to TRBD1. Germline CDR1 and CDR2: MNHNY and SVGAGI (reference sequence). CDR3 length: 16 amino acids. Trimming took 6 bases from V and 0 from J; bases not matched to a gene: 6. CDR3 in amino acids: CASSYTGGLAKNIQYF. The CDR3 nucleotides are TGTGCCAGCAGCTACACAGGGGGCTTAGCCAAAAACATTCAGTACTTC.

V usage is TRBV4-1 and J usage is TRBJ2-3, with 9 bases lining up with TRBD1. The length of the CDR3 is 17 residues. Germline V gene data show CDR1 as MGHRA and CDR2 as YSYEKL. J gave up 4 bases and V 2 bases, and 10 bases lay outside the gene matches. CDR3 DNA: TGCGCCAGCAGCCAAACGGACAGGGGAACTAGAGCAGATACGCAGTATTTT. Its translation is CASSQTDRGTRADTQYF.

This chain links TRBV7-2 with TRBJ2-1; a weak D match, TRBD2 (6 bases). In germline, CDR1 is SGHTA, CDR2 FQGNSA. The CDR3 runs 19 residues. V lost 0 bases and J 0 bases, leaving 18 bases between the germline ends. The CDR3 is CASSLAQIAGRLSYNEQFF. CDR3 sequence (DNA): TGTGCCAGCAGCTTAGCCCAGATCGCGGGACGTCTCTCCTACAATGAGCAGTTCTTC.

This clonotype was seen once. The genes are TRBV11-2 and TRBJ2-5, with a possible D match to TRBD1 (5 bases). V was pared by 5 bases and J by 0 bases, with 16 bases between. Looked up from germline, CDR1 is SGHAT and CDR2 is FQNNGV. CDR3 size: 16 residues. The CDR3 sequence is CASSPRLTAYQETQYF. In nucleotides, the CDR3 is TGTGCCAGCAGCCCCCGGCTGACAGCGTACCAAGAGACCCAGTACTTC. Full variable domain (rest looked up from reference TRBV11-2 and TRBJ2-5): EAGVAQSPRYKIIEKRQSVAFWCNPISGHATLYWYQQILGQGPKLLIQFQNNGVVDDSQLPKDRFSAERLKGVDSTLKIQPAKLEDSAVYLCASSPRLTAYQETQYFGPGTRLLVL.

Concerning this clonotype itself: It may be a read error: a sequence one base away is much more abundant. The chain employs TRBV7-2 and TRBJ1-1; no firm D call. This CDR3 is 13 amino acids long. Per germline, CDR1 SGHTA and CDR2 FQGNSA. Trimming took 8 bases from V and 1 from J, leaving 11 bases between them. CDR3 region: CASRPKKNTEAFF. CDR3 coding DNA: TGTGCCAGCCGCCCGAAGAAGAACACTGAAGCTTTCTTT.

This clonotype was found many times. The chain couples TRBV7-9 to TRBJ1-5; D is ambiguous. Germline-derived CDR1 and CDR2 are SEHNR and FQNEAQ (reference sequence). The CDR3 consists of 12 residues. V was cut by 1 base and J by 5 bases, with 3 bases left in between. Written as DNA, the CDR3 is TGTGCCAGCAGCTTAGACGATCAGCCCCAGCATTTT. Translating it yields CASSLDDQPQHF.